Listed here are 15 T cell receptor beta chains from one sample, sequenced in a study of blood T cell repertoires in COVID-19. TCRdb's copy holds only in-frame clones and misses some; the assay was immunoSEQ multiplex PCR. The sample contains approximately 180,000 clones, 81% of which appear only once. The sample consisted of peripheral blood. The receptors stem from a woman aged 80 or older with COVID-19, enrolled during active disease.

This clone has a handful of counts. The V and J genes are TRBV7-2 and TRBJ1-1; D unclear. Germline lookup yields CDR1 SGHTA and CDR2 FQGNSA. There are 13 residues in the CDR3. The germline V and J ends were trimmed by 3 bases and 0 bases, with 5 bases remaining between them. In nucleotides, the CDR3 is TGTGCCAGCAGCTTTTCAGTGAACACTGAAGCTTTCTTT. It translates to CASSFSVNTEAFF.

CDR3 residues: CASSQNRGQETQYF. For the CDR3, the DNA is TGCGCCAGCAGCCAAAACAGGGGGCAGGAGACCCAGTACTTC. V is TRBV5-1 and J is TRBJ2-5, with 9 bases aligning to TRBD1. V trimming: 4 bases; J trimming: 5 bases; junction bases outside the gene matches: 6. The germline gives CDR1 SGHRS, CDR2 YFSETQ. The CDR3 spans 14 residues.

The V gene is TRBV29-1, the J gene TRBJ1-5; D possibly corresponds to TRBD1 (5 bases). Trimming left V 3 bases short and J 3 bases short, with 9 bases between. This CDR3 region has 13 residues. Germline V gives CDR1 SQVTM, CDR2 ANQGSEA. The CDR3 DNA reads TGCAGCGTTGAGTGGGGCCCCAATCAGCCCCAGCATTTT. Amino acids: CSVEWGPNQPQHF.

The CDR3 DNA follows: TGCGCCAGCAGCTTTGGGGATACAGGGTATGGCTACACCTTC. Translated, it gives CASSFGDTGYGYTF. The chain is built from TRBV5-1 and TRBJ1-2; D possibly corresponds to TRBD1 (6 bases). CDR3 length equals 14 residues. With 2 bases removed from V and 5 bases from J, the gap between germline ends came to 13 bases. The germline V gene has CDR1 SGHRS and CDR2 YFSETQ.

The CDR3 here is CASSPSGHVRRFGYGYTF. The CDR3 DNA is TGTGCCAGCTCACCATCGGGACACGTTCGCCGTTTTGGATATGGCTACACCTTC. The V gene is TRBV18, the J gene TRBJ1-2; perhaps TRBD1 as D (6 bases). This CDR3 has 18 residues. The V end was cut by 2 bases, the J end by 5 bases, with 24 bases between. The germline V gene encodes CDR1 KGHSH and CDR2 LQKENI.

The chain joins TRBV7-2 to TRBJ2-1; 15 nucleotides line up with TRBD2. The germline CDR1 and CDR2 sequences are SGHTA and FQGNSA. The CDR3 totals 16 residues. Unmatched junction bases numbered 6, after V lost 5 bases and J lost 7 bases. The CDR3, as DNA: TGTGCCAGCAGCCTTCCCGGGACTAGCGGGGGGAATGAGCAGTTCTTC. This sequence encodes CASSLPGTSGGNEQFF. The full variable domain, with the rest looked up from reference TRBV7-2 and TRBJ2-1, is GAGVSQSPSNKVTEKGKDVELRCDPISGHTALYWYRQSLGQGLEFLIYFQGNSAPDKSGLPSDRFSAERTGGSVSTLTIQRTQQEDSAVYLCASSLPGTSGGNEQFFGPGTRLTVL.

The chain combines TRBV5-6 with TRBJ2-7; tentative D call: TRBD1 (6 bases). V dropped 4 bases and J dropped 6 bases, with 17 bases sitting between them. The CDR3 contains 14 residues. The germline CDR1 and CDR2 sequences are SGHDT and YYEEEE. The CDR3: CASSPAVGAREQYF. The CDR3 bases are TGTGCCAGCAGCCCTGCAGTGGGGGCCCGCGAGCAGTACTTC. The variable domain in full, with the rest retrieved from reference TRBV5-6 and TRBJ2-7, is DAGVTQSPTHLIKTRGQQVTLRCSPKSGHDTVSWYQQALGQGPQFIFQYYEEEERQRGNFPDRFSGHQFPNYSSELNVNALLLGDSALYLCASSPAVGAREQYFGPGTRLTVT.

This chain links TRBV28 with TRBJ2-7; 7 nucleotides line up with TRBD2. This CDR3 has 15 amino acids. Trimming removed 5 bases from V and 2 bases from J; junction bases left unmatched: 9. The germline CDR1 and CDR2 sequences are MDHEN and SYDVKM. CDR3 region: CASSPRGVLTYEQYF. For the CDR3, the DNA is TGTGCCAGCAGTCCCCGGGGGGTTTTAACCTACGAGCAGTACTTC. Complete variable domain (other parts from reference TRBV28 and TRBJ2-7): DVKVTQSSRYLVKRTGEKVFLECVQDMDHENMFWYRQDPGLGLRLIYFSYDVKMKEKGDIPEGYSVSREKKERFSLILESASTNQTSMYLCASSPRGVLTYEQYFGPGTRLTVT.

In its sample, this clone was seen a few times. The CDR3 spells CASSSVGASGETQYF. The CDR3 DNA sequence: TGCGCCAGCAGCTCCGTGGGGGCCAGTGGGGAGACCCAGTACTTC. J is TRBJ2-5 and V is TRBV5-1, with D perhaps matching TRBD1 (6 bases). The germline V gene has CDR1 SGHRS and CDR2 YFSETQ. V lost 3 bases, J lost 5 bases, and 17 bases lay in between. The CDR3 extends over 15 amino acids.

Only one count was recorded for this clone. The CDR3 loop reads CASRPDRESNQPQHF. The CDR3 DNA is TGTGCCAGCAGACCGGACAGGGAAAGCAATCAGCCCCAGCATTTT. The rearrangement joins TRBV6-5 to TRBJ1-5; TRBD1 agrees at 8 bases. The germline V gene has CDR1 MNHEY and CDR2 SVGAGI. With 6 bases clipped from V and 1 base from J, the junction kept 5 bases outside the gene matches. This CDR3 spans 15 amino acids.

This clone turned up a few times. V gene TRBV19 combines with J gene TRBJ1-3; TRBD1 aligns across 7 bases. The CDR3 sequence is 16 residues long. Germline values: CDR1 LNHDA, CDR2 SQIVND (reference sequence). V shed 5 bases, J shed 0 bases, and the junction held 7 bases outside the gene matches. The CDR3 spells CASSLGQVFSGNTIYF. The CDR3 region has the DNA TGTGCCAGTAGTTTAGGACAGGTCTTCTCTGGAAACACCATATATTTT.

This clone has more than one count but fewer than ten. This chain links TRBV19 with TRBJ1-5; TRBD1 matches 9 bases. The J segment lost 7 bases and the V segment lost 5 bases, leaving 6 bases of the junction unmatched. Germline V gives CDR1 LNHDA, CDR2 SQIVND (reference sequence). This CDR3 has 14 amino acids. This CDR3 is CASSPDRGRQPQHF. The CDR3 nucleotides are TGTGCCAGTAGTCCGGACAGGGGTAGGCAGCCCCAGCATTTT.

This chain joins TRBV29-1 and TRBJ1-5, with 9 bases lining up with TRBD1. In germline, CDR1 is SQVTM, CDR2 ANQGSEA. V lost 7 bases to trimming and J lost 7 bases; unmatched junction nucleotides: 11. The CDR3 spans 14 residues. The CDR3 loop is CSAASGTGNQPQHF. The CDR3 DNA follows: TGCAGCGCCGCCTCCGGGACAGGGAACCAGCCCCAGCATTTT.

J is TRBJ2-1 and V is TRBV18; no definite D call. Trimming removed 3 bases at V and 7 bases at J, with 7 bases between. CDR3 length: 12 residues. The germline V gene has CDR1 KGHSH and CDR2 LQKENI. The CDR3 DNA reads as TGTGCCAGCTCACCCGCGAAAAATGAGCAGTTCTTC. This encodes CASSPAKNEQFF.

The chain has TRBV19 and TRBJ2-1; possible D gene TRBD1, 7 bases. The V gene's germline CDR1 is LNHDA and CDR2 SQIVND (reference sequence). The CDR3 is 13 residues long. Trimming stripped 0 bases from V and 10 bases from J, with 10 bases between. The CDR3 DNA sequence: TGTGCCAGTAGTATAGAGGCGGGACAGGAGCAGTTCTTC. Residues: CASSIEAGQEQFF.